These T cell receptor beta chains were read from a single sample in a study of blood T cell repertoires in COVID-19. The repertoire was sequenced with immunoSEQ multiplex PCR; TCRdb's copy has only in-frame clones and lacks some. Of around 35,000 clones in the sample, about 90% were seen once. Sequencing was performed on peripheral blood. These receptors were collected from a human donor in a cohort sampled during active COVID-19. The CDR3 runs from the conserved cysteine through the conserved F or W. D genes are given only for firm matches. A clone size is listed for some rows: how often the clone was seen (once, few, many), or a class if it is expanded.

J gene	clone size	D gene	V gene	CDR3 protein	CDR3 DNA
TRBJ2-2	NA	TRBD1	TRBV5-1	CASSARQGALFGELFF	TGCGCCAGCAGCGCTCGACAGGGGGCCCTTTTCGGGGAGCTGTTTTTT
TRBJ2-3	NA	TRBD1	TRBV12-5	CASGSKGQGAVDTQYF	TGTGCTAGTGGTTCAAAAGGACAGGGGGCGGTAGATACGCAGTATTTT
TRBJ2-1	NA	NA	TRBV7-2	CASSLGGRSYNEQFF	TGTGCCAGCAGCTTGGGGGGGCGCTCCTACAATGAGCAGTTCTTC
TRBJ1-3	NA	TRBD1	TRBV28	CASSFRQGERNTIYF	TGTGCCAGCAGTTTTAGGCAGGGGGAGCGAAACACCATATATTTT
TRBJ1-5	NA	NA	TRBV4-1	CASSQVGGRSVNQPQHF	TGCGCCAGCAGCCAAGTGGGGGGGCGGTCTGTCAATCAGCCCCAGCATTTT
TRBJ1-4	NA	NA	TRBV6-6	CASSAEQRNEKLFF	TGTGCCAGCAGTGCTGAGCAGCGGAATGAAAAACTGTTTTTT
TRBJ2-3	NA	TRBD2	TRBV5-4	CASSLDGGEGDTQYF	TGTGCCAGCAGCTTGGACGGGGGGGAGGGGGATACGCAGTATTTT
TRBJ1-3	NA	TRBD1	TRBV11-2	CASSPGTGRGNTIYF	TGTGCCAGCAGCCCGGGGACAGGGAGGGGAAACACCATATATTTT
TRBJ2-7	NA	TRBD1	TRBV11-2	CASSPYGTAYEQYF	TGTGCCAGCAGCCCGTACGGGACAGCCTACGAGCAGTACTTC
TRBJ2-2	few	TRBD2	TRBV6-4	CASSPSGLGSGELFF	TGTGCCAGCAGCCCTAGCGGCCTAGGGTCCGGGGAGCTGTTTTTT
TRBJ2-7	NA	TRBD1	TRBV19	CASSIGAGQGIYEQYF	TGTGCCAGTAGTATAGGGGCAGGACAGGGTATATACGAGCAGTACTTC
TRBJ2-5	NA	NA	TRBV6-2/TRBV6-3	CASSYQKTNAGGAQYF	TGTGCCAGCAGTTACCAAAAAACTAATGCCGGGGGAGCCCAGTACTTC
TRBJ2-7	once	NA	TRBV3-1/TRBV3-2	CASSPLPLAGYEQYF	TGTGCCAGCAGCCCCCTTCCACTAGCAGGCTACGAGCAGTACTTC
TRBJ1-3	NA	TRBD1	TRBV2	CASKTDRGRTDTIYF	TGTGCCAGCAAAACGGACAGGGGGCGAACGGACACCATATATTTT
TRBJ1-6	NA	NA	TRBV11-3	CASSLGQAKNSPLHF	TGTGCCAGCAGCTTAGGACAAGCCAAGAATTCACCCCTCCACTTT
TRBJ1-5	NA	NA	TRBV12-3/TRBV12-4	CASSFSIFQPQHF	TGTGCCAGCAGTTTTAGTATCTTTCAGCCCCAGCATTTT
TRBJ1-4	NA	NA	TRBV5-1	CASSLNQDGGEKLFF	TGCGCCAGCAGCTTGAATCAGGACGGGGGGGAAAAACTGTTTTTT
TRBJ2-5	NA	NA	TRBV5-4	CASGGSQETQYF	TGTGCCAGCGGGGGGTCCCAAGAGACCCAGTACTTC
TRBJ1-2	NA	NA	TRBV18	CASSPGQDYGYTF	TGTGCCAGCTCACCGGGGCAAGACTATGGCTACACCTTC
TRBJ2-6	NA	NA	TRBV27	CASSSPGSGANVLTF	TGTGCCAGCAGCTCACCCGGCTCTGGGGCCAACGTCCTGACTTTC
TRBJ1-2	NA	TRBD1	TRBV6-5	CASSLQGSYGYTF	TGTGCCAGCAGTTTACAGGGGAGCTATGGCTACACCTTC
TRBJ1-2	NA	NA	TRBV24-1	CATSNSWGGEGYTF	TGTGCCACCAGTAACTCATGGGGCGGCGAGGGCTACACCTTC
TRBJ1-4	NA	TRBD1	TRBV6-2/TRBV6-3	CASSWDRGEKLFF	TGTGCCAGCAGTTGGGACAGGGGCGAAAAACTGTTTTTT
TRBJ1-2	NA	NA	TRBV3-1/TRBV3-2	CASSHWRGADGYTF	TGTGCCAGCAGCCATTGGCGGGGGGCGGATGGCTACACCTTC
TRBJ2-2	NA	TRBD1	TRBV6-5	CASQGGFDTGELFF	TGTGCCAGCCAAGGGGGCTTCGACACCGGGGAGCTGTTTTTT
TRBJ1-1	NA	TRBD1	TRBV6-5	CASSYSGTGRNTEAFF	TGTGCCAGCAGTTACTCGGGGACAGGAAGGAACACTGAAGCTTTCTTT
TRBJ1-6	NA	NA	TRBV3-1/TRBV3-2	CASTGHSRNSPLHF	TGTGCCAGCACTGGACACTCAAGGAATTCACCCCTCCACTTT
TRBJ2-7	NA	TRBD1	TRBV6-5	CASNRDRGSYEQYF	TGTGCCAGCAACCGCGACAGGGGGTCCTACGAGCAGTACTTC
TRBJ2-1	NA	TRBD2	TRBV10-3	CAISQTSDYNEQFF	TGTGCCATCTCGCAAACTAGCGACTACAATGAGCAGTTCTTC
TRBJ2-5	once	TRBD1	TRBV3-1/TRBV3-2	CASCRQGQETQYF	TGTGCCAGCTGTCGACAGGGCCAAGAGACCCAGTACTTC
TRBJ1-5	NA	NA	TRBV19	CASRGLDSLNQPQHF	TGTGCCAGTAGGGGGCTGGACAGCCTCAATCAGCCCCAGCATTTT
TRBJ1-4	NA	TRBD1	TRBV7-6	CASSRMMGQPNEKLFF	TGTGCCAGCAGTCGAATGATGGGACAGCCGAATGAAAAACTGTTTTTT
TRBJ2-2	NA	NA	TRBV7-2	CASRQAFFQPGELFF	TGTGCCAGCAGGCAGGCTTTCTTCCAGCCCGGGGAGCTGTTTTTT
TRBJ2-3	NA	TRBD2	TRBV3-1/TRBV3-2	CASSPRRRGSSTDTQYF	TGTGCCAGCAGCCCCCGGCGGCGGGGGTCTAGCACAGATACGCAGTATTTT
TRBJ2-7	once	NA	TRBV30	CASNLLTDTRTGYEQYF	TGTGCCTCAAACCTCCTAACGGACACCCGGACCGGCTACGAGCAGTACTTC
TRBJ1-3	NA	NA	TRBV18	CASSRPRELSGNTIYF	TGTGCCAGCTCACGTCCCAGGGAATTATCTGGAAACACCATATATTTT
TRBJ1-5	NA	NA	TRBV7-2	CASSSQGIRNQPQHF	TGTGCCAGCAGTTCACAGGGTATCCGCAATCAGCCCCAGCATTTT
TRBJ1-2	few	NA	TRBV29-1	CSSEDDNYGYTF	TGCAGCTCAGAGGATGACAACTATGGCTACACCTTC
TRBJ2-2	NA	TRBD1	TRBV6-2/TRBV6-3	CASNPQGAGSGELFF	TGTGCCAGCAACCCCCAGGGGGCGGGAAGCGGGGAGCTGTTTTTT